Listed below are T cell receptor beta chains from one sample, sequenced in a study of T-cell memory formation after mild COVID-19. TCRdb re-derived calls from the 5' RACE reads in MiXCR, one entry per CDR3 protein. The sample gives hundreds of thousands of distinct CDR3 sequences, roughly a quarter of which show up once; around 12% is in the top ten. The source material was PBMCs or a T cell subset sorted from them (not recorded which). The source of these receptors is an adult woman who had mild COVID-19 (a few samples of this study predate the infection). Cell type and time point are not known. Each CDR3 is given with its conserved first and last residue. A D gene is named only where the DNA matches it firmly. Some rows mark clone size as missing; the rest say once, few, many or name a class of expanded clone.

V gene: TRBV4-1
clone size: few
J gene: TRBJ2-1
D gene: -
CDR3 protein: CASSPGVGQFF
CDR3 DNA: TGCGCCAGCAGTCCCGGGGTAGGGCAGTTCTTC

V gene: TRBV5-4
clone size: many
J gene: TRBJ2-1
D gene: -
CDR3 protein: CASLKQETYNEQFF
CDR3 DNA: TGTGCCAGCTTAAAACAGGAGACCTACAATGAGCAGTTCTTC

V gene: TRBV20-1
clone size: -
J gene: TRBJ2-3
D gene: -
CDR3 protein: CSARVAGSTDTQYF
CDR3 DNA: TGCAGTGCTAGAGTTGCGGGGAGCACAGATACGCAGTATTTT

V gene: TRBV19
clone size: -
J gene: TRBJ2-2
D gene: TRBD2
CDR3 protein: CASSIGDYRQIDGELFF
CDR3 DNA: TGTGCCAGTAGTATTGGGGACTATCGTCAAATTGACGGGGAGCTGTTTTTT

V gene: TRBV7-9
clone size: few
J gene: TRBJ2-7
D gene: TRBD2
CDR3 protein: CASSGLAGVPYEQYF
CDR3 DNA: TGTGCCAGCAGCGGACTAGCGGGAGTGCCCTACGAGCAGTACTTC

V gene: TRBV29-1
clone size: few
J gene: TRBJ1-2
D gene: -
CDR3 protein: CSVDPHRDYGYTF
CDR3 DNA: TGCAGCGTTGATCCCCACAGGGACTATGGCTACACCTTC

V gene: TRBV5-1
clone size: -
J gene: TRBJ1-5
D gene: -
CDR3 protein: CASSFDGHNQPQHF
CDR3 DNA: TGCGCCAGCAGCTTCGACGGCCACAATCAGCCCCAGCATTTT

V gene: TRBV24-1
clone size: few
J gene: TRBJ2-5
D gene: -
CDR3 protein: CATSDPLGGLEETQYF
CDR3 DNA: TGTGCCACCAGTGACCCATTAGGAGGTCTGGAGGAGACCCAGTACTTC

V gene: TRBV6-5
clone size: -
J gene: TRBJ2-6
D gene: -
CDR3 protein: CASSYSGVGANVLTF
CDR3 DNA: TGTGCCAGCAGTTACTCCGGAGTTGGGGCCAACGTCCTGACTTTC

V gene: TRBV10-3
clone size: few
J gene: TRBJ2-7
D gene: -
CDR3 protein: CAISASQGPTYEQYF
CDR3 DNA: TGTGCCATCAGTGCCTCCCAGGGTCCCACGTACGAGCAGTACTTC

V gene: TRBV7-2
clone size: few
J gene: TRBJ2-7
D gene: -
CDR3 protein: CASSLGQRLGLGSYEQYF
CDR3 DNA: TGTGCCAGCAGCTTAGGACAGCGACTAGGGCTAGGCTCCTACGAGCAGTACTTC

V gene: TRBV10-3
clone size: -
J gene: TRBJ1-1
D gene: -
CDR3 protein: CAISESLGSMNTEAFF
CDR3 DNA: TGTGCCATCAGTGAGTCATTGGGGAGCATGAACACTGAAGCTTTCTTT

V gene: TRBV3-1
clone size: -
J gene: TRBJ2-5
D gene: TRBD2
CDR3 protein: CASSQETSIEETQYF
CDR3 DNA: TGTGCCAGCAGCCAGGAGACTAGCATAGAAGAGACCCAGTACTTC

V gene: TRBV29-1
clone size: few
J gene: TRBJ2-7
D gene: -
CDR3 protein: CSVKDGYEQYF
CDR3 DNA: TGCAGCGTTAAGGACGGCTACGAGCAGTACTTC

V gene: TRBV5-1
clone size: -
J gene: TRBJ1-1
D gene: -
CDR3 protein: CASSGGLEYTEAFF
CDR3 DNA: TGCGCCAGCAGCGGGGGGTTGGAATACACTGAAGCTTTCTTT

V gene: TRBV15
clone size: -
J gene: TRBJ2-7
D gene: -
CDR3 protein: CATSTRDTNYEQYF
CDR3 DNA: TGTGCCACCAGCACCCGGGACACTAACTACGAGCAGTACTTC

V gene: TRBV18
clone size: few
J gene: TRBJ2-3
D gene: -
CDR3 protein: CASSPGPGDTQYF
CDR3 DNA: TGTGCCAGCTCACCTGGTCCGGGAGATACGCAGTATTTT

V gene: TRBV29-1
clone size: -
J gene: TRBJ1-1
D gene: -
CDR3 protein: CSVSDRYTEAFF
CDR3 DNA: TGCAGCGTTAGCGACAGATACACTGAAGCTTTCTTT

V gene: TRBV12-3/TRBV12-4
clone size: -
J gene: TRBJ2-5
D gene: -
CDR3 protein: CASSPQGGLNQETQYF
CDR3 DNA: TGTGCCAGCAGTCCCCAGGGGGGGCTTAACCAAGAGACCCAGTACTTC

V gene: TRBV28
clone size: few
J gene: TRBJ2-7
D gene: -
CDR3 protein: CASSSDWGGEQYF
CDR3 DNA: TGTGCCAGCAGTTCCGACTGGGGTGGCGAGCAGTACTTC

V gene: TRBV9
clone size: few
J gene: TRBJ1-6
D gene: -
CDR3 protein: CASSVEGTGNSPLHF
CDR3 DNA: TGTGCCAGCAGCGTAGAGGGAACAGGGAATTCACCCCTCCACTTT

V gene: TRBV7-2
clone size: few
J gene: TRBJ1-2
D gene: -
CDR3 protein: CASSLRGAHYTF
CDR3 DNA: TGTGCCAGCAGCTTGAGAGGGGCCCATTACACCTTC

V gene: TRBV2
clone size: once
J gene: TRBJ1-1
D gene: -
CDR3 protein: CASSRENTEAFF
CDR3 DNA: TGTGCCAGCAGCAGGGAGAACACTGAAGCTTTCTTT

V gene: TRBV29-1
clone size: many
J gene: TRBJ2-2
D gene: -
CDR3 protein: CSVEEGANTGELFF
CDR3 DNA: TGCAGCGTTGAAGAAGGGGCAAACACCGGGGAGCTGTTTTTT

V gene: TRBV3-1
clone size: few
J gene: TRBJ2-3
D gene: TRBD1
CDR3 protein: CASSQIRDRPITDTQYF
CDR3 DNA: TGTGCCAGCAGCCAAATCCGGGACAGACCTATCACAGATACGCAGTATTTT

V gene: TRBV7-9
clone size: once
J gene: TRBJ1-1
D gene: -
CDR3 protein: CASSLLQGIVTEAFF
CDR3 DNA: TGTGCCAGCAGCTTACTGCAGGGGATAGTTACTGAAGCTTTCTTT

V gene: TRBV6-4
clone size: few
J gene: TRBJ2-1
D gene: TRBD2
CDR3 protein: CASRRSGSSYNEQFF
CDR3 DNA: TGTGCCAGCAGAAGAAGCGGGAGCTCCTACAATGAGCAGTTCTTC

V gene: TRBV4-3
clone size: -
J gene: TRBJ2-3
D gene: -
CDR3 protein: CASSQGSAGRTDTQYF
CDR3 DNA: TGCGCCAGCAGCCAAGGCTCGGCAGGGCGCACAGATACGCAGTATTTT

V gene: TRBV20-1
clone size: few
J gene: TRBJ1-2
D gene: -
CDR3 protein: CSAKRPADYGYTF
CDR3 DNA: TGCAGTGCTAAAAGGCCGGCAGACTATGGCTACACCTTC

V gene: TRBV24-1
clone size: few
J gene: TRBJ2-3
D gene: TRBD2
CDR3 protein: CATSDSLAESTDTQYF
CDR3 DNA: TGTGCCACCAGTGACTCACTAGCGGAATCCACAGATACGCAGTATTTT

V gene: TRBV7-9
clone size: -
J gene: TRBJ2-1
D gene: TRBD2
CDR3 protein: CASRAGTSGRSAYNEQFF
CDR3 DNA: TGTGCCAGCAGGGCCGGGACTAGCGGGAGATCCGCCTACAATGAGCAGTTCTTC

V gene: TRBV12-3/TRBV12-4
clone size: few
J gene: TRBJ2-1
D gene: TRBD2
CDR3 protein: CASSQLAGGSEQFF
CDR3 DNA: TGTGCCAGCAGTCAACTAGCGGGAGGCAGTGAGCAGTTCTTC

V gene: TRBV24-1
clone size: -
J gene: TRBJ1-1
D gene: -
CDR3 protein: CATSGQGEAFF
CDR3 DNA: TGTGCCACCAGTGGGCAGGGTGAAGCTTTCTTT

V gene: TRBV12-3/TRBV12-4
clone size: few
J gene: TRBJ2-7
D gene: TRBD1
CDR3 protein: CASRPDRSSSYEQYF
CDR3 DNA: TGTGCCAGCAGGCCGGACAGGTCCTCCTCCTACGAGCAGTACTTC

V gene: TRBV7-3
clone size: -
J gene: TRBJ1-1
D gene: -
CDR3 protein: CASSFSGNTEAFF
CDR3 DNA: TGTGCCAGCAGCTTTTCCGGGAACACTGAAGCTTTCTTT

V gene: TRBV20-1
clone size: -
J gene: TRBJ2-1
D gene: TRBD2
CDR3 protein: CSARDSASGILHEQFF
CDR3 DNA: TGCAGTGCTAGAGATTCGGCTAGCGGGATTTTGCATGAGCAGTTCTTC

V gene: TRBV30
clone size: -
J gene: TRBJ2-7
D gene: -
CDR3 protein: CAWTHGAVPYEQYF
CDR3 DNA: TGTGCCTGGACACACGGAGCGGTTCCCTACGAGCAGTACTTC

V gene: TRBV6-6
clone size: -
J gene: TRBJ1-1
D gene: -
CDR3 protein: CASSDPVGAGNTEAFF
CDR3 DNA: TGTGCCAGCAGTGACCCCGTTGGGGCTGGGAACACTGAAGCTTTCTTT

V gene: TRBV4-1
clone size: few
J gene: TRBJ1-2
D gene: -
CDR3 protein: CASSQEVAGPYGYTF
CDR3 DNA: TGCGCCAGCAGCCAAGAGGTCGCAGGGCCCTATGGCTACACCTTC

V gene: TRBV6-2/TRBV6-3
clone size: -
J gene: TRBJ2-5
D gene: TRBD2
CDR3 protein: CASSSTSGGVFKETQYF
CDR3 DNA: TGTGCCAGCAGTTCCACTAGCGGGGGGGTCTTCAAAGAGACCCAGTACTTC

V gene: TRBV15
clone size: -
J gene: TRBJ1-1
D gene: -
CDR3 protein: CATSRDGGGGANTEAFF
CDR3 DNA: TGTGCCACCAGCAGAGATGGGGGCGGAGGGGCGAACACTGAAGCTTTCTTT

V gene: TRBV5-1
clone size: few
J gene: TRBJ2-3
D gene: -
CDR3 protein: CASRTLAREGDTQYF
CDR3 DNA: TGCGCCAGCAGGACCCTAGCGAGAGAAGGAGATACGCAGTATTTT

V gene: TRBV4-2
clone size: few
J gene: TRBJ1-3
D gene: TRBD1
CDR3 protein: CASSQEIGDRSGGTIYF
CDR3 DNA: TGTGCCAGCAGCCAAGAAATCGGGGACAGGTCTGGAGGCACCATATATTTT

V gene: TRBV6-2/TRBV6-3
clone size: -
J gene: TRBJ2-3
D gene: -
CDR3 protein: CASSYQDIDTQYF
CDR3 DNA: TGTGCCAGCAGTTACCAGGATATCGATACGCAGTATTTT

V gene: TRBV20-1
clone size: -
J gene: TRBJ2-5
D gene: TRBD2
CDR3 protein: CSARDYLAGEQETQYF
CDR3 DNA: TGCAGTGCTAGAGATTATCTAGCGGGAGAACAAGAGACCCAGTACTTC